This is a list of T cell receptor beta chains from one sample in a study of naive and memory T cell subsets. TCRdb ran MiXCR on the UMI-ligation and nested PCR reads and lists one entry per CDR3 protein. This sample has around 160,000 distinct CDR3 sequences, with over 15% found just once. Source material: naive CD4+ T cells from blood. All receptors come from a human donor in good health. Both conserved end residues are trimmed from each CDR3. Clone sizes are given selectively: once, few, many, or a class where the clone is expanded.

v_call	j_call	clone_size	cdr3_aa
TRBV28	TRBJ2-7	many	ASSLDQSREQY
TRBV27	TRBJ2-3	few	ASSFPNTDTQY
TRBV3-1	TRBJ2-1	few	ASSQVSSGNEQF
TRBV4-2	TRBJ2-1	few	ASSQPSPLAGISYNEQF
TRBV29-1	TRBJ2-3	many	SVEKSRGDTQY
TRBV6-1	TRBJ2-7	few	ASSEELMGGEQY
TRBV20-1	TRBJ2-7	many	SARDGLTYEQY
TRBV7-2	TRBJ2-1	few	ASSSSGLGRNEQF
TRBV5-4	TRBJ2-7	-	ASSRRGRTSGPYEQY
TRBV10-3	TRBJ2-7	-	AISGRTGGSDEQY
TRBV7-9	TRBJ1-3	-	ASSPRGTAPFATGNTIY
TRBV6-2/TRBV6-3	TRBJ2-5	-	ASTKAGWGTQY
TRBV21-1	TRBJ1-1	few	ASSNLGRRPDRVNTEAF
TRBV7-3	TRBJ2-7	few	ASSADRESEQY
TRBV20-1	TRBJ1-5	few	SARDRAGYSNQPQH
TRBV7-2	TRBJ2-1	few	ASSPGTSNEQF
TRBV18	TRBJ2-7	-	ASSPATGTGVEQY
TRBV27	TRBJ2-1	few	ASKQLQEYNEQF
TRBV5-1	TRBJ2-7	many	ASSYDRGPYEQY
TRBV27	TRBJ2-3	-	ASSQGVGSKNTQY
TRBV5-1	TRBJ2-1	-	ASLDAGYNEQF
TRBV20-1	TRBJ2-2	few	SARGTDNTGELF
TRBV27	TRBJ1-2	many	ASSTEGRYGYT
TRBV5-8	TRBJ1-6	few	ASSQGQWGGPPLH
TRBV12-3/TRBV12-4	TRBJ1-5	-	ASSRNRVGQPQH